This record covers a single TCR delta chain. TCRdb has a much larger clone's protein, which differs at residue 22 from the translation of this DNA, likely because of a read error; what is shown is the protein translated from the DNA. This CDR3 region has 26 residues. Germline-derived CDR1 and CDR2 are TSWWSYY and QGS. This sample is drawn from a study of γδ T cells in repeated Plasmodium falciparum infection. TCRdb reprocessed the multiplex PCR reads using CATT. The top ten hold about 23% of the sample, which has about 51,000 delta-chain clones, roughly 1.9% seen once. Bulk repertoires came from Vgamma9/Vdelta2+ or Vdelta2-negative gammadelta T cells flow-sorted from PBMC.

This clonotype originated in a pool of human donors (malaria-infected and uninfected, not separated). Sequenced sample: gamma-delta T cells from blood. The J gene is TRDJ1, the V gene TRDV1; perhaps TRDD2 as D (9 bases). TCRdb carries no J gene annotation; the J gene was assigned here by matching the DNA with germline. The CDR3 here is CALGELALSPSYIEGYAKQYTNKLIF. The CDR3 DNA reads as TGTGCTCTTGGGGAACTGGCCCTTTCCCCTTCCTACATCGAGGGATACGCCAAACAGTACACCAATAAACTCATCTTT.